This T cell receptor beta chain appears in the sequencing data of a study of immune evolution from preneoplasia to lung adenocarcinoma. Study-wide background: HLA loss of heterozygosity: around 6.5% AIS, around 16% MIA, roughly 30% ADC, none AAH. Study-level findings and limits: From normal lung to invasive adenocarcinoma, top clone frequencies appeared to decrease. KRAS-mutant nodules had the highest T cell clonality.

Looked up from germline, CDR1 is SGHVS and CDR2 is FNYEAQ. The CDR3 contains 14 residues. V lost 4 bases to trimming and J lost 5 bases; unmatched junction nucleotides: 6. This clone was seen only once. Antigen unknown. Generated by immunoSEQ multiplex PCR, the TCRdb table keeps only in-frame clones and is missing some. This table has approximately 9,100 clones, approximately 85% appearing once. This sequence joins TRBV7-6 and TRBJ2-5, with TRBD2 identical over 8 bases. This clonotype was obtained from a person aged 65 to 85 with lung adenocarcinoma. The sample taken for sequencing was FFPE minimally invasive lung adenocarcinoma tissue. Written as DNA, the CDR3 is TGTGCCAGCAGCTCTACCGGGGGGGAGGAGACCCAGTACTTC. Encoded protein: CASSSTGGEETQYF.